What follows are 28 T cell receptor beta chains derived from one specimen sequenced in a study of control samples from healthy donors and cancer patients. Clones were read by immunoSEQ multiplex PCR, and TCRdb kept only the in-frame ones, dropping some. The table has about 160,000 clones, approximately 94% seen once. Source material: blood. Receptor source: a woman in her forties in good health.

This chain uses TRBV6-6 with TRBJ1-2; no clear D. Germline values: CDR1 MNHNY, CDR2 SVGAGI (reference sequence). The V gene lost 6 bases and the J gene lost 3 bases, with 8 bases spanning the gap. The CDR3 totals 12 residues. The CDR3 region has the DNA TGTGCCAGCAGCCTTCGACACTATGGCTACACCTTC. This sequence encodes CASSLRHYGYTF.

The V and J genes are TRBV7-2 and TRBJ2-5; D perhaps matches TRBD1 (5 bases). Trimming removed 5 bases from V and 3 bases from J, with 16 bases in between. Germline values: CDR1 SGHTA, CDR2 FQGNSA. CDR3 size: 15 residues. The CDR3 sequence: CASSQDSVTKETQYF. CDR3 bases: TGTGCCAGCAGCCAAGACAGCGTGACAAAAGAGACCCAGTACTTC.

The chain joins TRBV6-5 to TRBJ1-5, with 9 positions matching TRBD1. This CDR3 is 13 amino acids long. Trimming removed 7 bases from V and 6 bases from J; junction bases left unmatched: 4. Germline V lookup: CDR1 MNHEY, CDR2 SVGAGI. The CDR3 nucleotides read TGTGCCAGCAAGGGACAGGGAAGTCAGCCCCAGCATTTT. Encoded protein: CASKGQGSQPQHF.

The rearrangement joins TRBV5-1 to TRBJ2-5, with D possibly matching TRBD1 (6 bases). Trimming left V 3 bases short and J 0 bases short, with 9 bases between. This CDR3 is built from 14 residues. Germline loops: CDR1 SGHRS, CDR2 YFSETQ. This chain's CDR3 is CASSSQGYQETQYF. The CDR3 nucleotides read TGCGCCAGCAGCTCCCAGGGGTACCAAGAGACCCAGTACTTC.

The CDR3 here is CASSVGPGEYGYTF. Here the CDR3 DNA reads TGTGCCAGCAGCGTAGGCCCAGGTGAATATGGCTACACCTTC. The chain joins TRBV9 to TRBJ1-2; D gene uncertain. The length of the CDR3 is 14 residues. Trimming removed 0 bases from V and 5 bases from J, with 11 bases in between. Germline V CDR1 and CDR2: SGDLS, YYNGEE.

In this sample, this clone turned up once. The chain recombines TRBV6-5 with TRBJ1-1; D unclear. Germline assignment: CDR1 MNHEY and CDR2 SVGAGI. V was clipped by 0 bases and J by 5 bases, with 7 bases between them. The CDR3 is 13 amino acids. DNA of the CDR3: TGTGCCAGCAGTTACTCCATGTGGACTGAAGCTTTCTTT. It specifies CASSYSMWTEAFF.

This chain uses TRBV7-2 with TRBJ2-7; tentative D call: TRBD1 (6 bases). This CDR3 spans 15 amino acids. The germline CDR1 and CDR2 sequences are SGHTA and FQGNSA. Trimming took off 5 bases at V and 6 bases at J, with 20 bases between the two ends. The CDR3 protein is CASSPATGHGIEQYF. CDR3 coding DNA: TGTGCCAGCAGCCCGGCGACAGGCCATGGAATCGAGCAGTACTTC.

V is TRBV11-2 and J is TRBJ1-1; no clear D gene. From germline, CDR1 is SGHAT and CDR2 FQNNGV. CDR3 length equals 13 residues. Trimming pared 0 bases from V and 0 bases from J, leaving 2 bases between. In DNA form, the CDR3 reads TGTGCCAGCAGCTTAGAGTTGAACACTGAAGCTTTCTTT. As protein: CASSLELNTEAFF.

This clone was found once. The chain links TRBV5-8 to TRBJ1-2; perhaps TRBD1 as D (5 bases). In germline, CDR1 is SGHTS, CDR2 YDEGEE. The V and J ends lost 4 bases and 3 bases respectively, with 13 bases between them. This CDR3 contains 14 residues. The CDR3 DNA is TGTGCCAGCAGCGGGACGTACGAACACTATGGCTACACCTTC. As protein: CASSGTYEHYGYTF.

This chain links TRBV7-2 with TRBJ1-1; no reliable D call. This CDR3 region has 17 residues. CDR1 SGHTA and CDR2 FQGNSA come from the germline V gene. Trimming cost V 3 bases and J 0 bases, with 17 bases left between them. The CDR3 loop is CASSFNVRTFMNTEAFF. As DNA, the CDR3 is TGTGCCAGCAGCTTTAACGTCAGGACGTTCATGAACACTGAAGCTTTCTTT. Looking up the rest from reference TRBV7-2 and TRBJ1-1 gives the full variable domain: GAGVSQSPSNKVTEKGKDVELRCDPISGHTALYWYRQSLGQGLEFLIYFQGNSAPDKSGLPSDRFSAERTGGSVSTLTIQRTQQEDSAVYLCASSFNVRTFMNTEAFFGQGTRLTVV.

The chain couples TRBV6-2 or TRBV6-3 to TRBJ2-5, with D perhaps assigned TRBD1 or TRBD2 (5 bases each). The V gene's germline CDR1 is MNHEY and CDR2 SVGEGT. Trimming stripped 0 bases from V and 4 bases from J, with 9 bases between. This CDR3 region has 14 residues. CDR3 DNA: TGTGCCAGCAGTTACTCGTATGGGGGAGAGACCCAGTACTTC. This encodes CASSYSYGGETQYF.

The chain has TRBV5-1 and TRBJ1-1; D might be TRBD1 (6 bases). There are 15 residues in the CDR3. Trimming took off 0 bases at V and 5 bases at J, with 14 bases between the two ends. In germline, CDR1 is SGHRS, CDR2 YFSETQ. The CDR3 region is CASSLEGGVWTEAFF. CDR3 sequence (DNA): TGCGCCAGCAGCTTGGAAGGGGGTGTGTGGACTGAAGCTTTCTTT.

This chain uses TRBV5-1 with TRBJ1-1; possible D gene TRBD1, 6 bases. The V gene's germline CDR1 is SGHRS and CDR2 YFSETQ. Trimming took off 5 bases at V and 5 bases at J, with 19 bases between the two ends. The CDR3 sequence is 15 residues long. The CDR3 nucleotides are TGCGCCAGCAGAACGGTACAGGGCCGCTCGACTGAAGCTTTCTTT. Translating gives CASRTVQGRSTEAFF.

The table lists this clone with a count of one. The genes are TRBV10-3 and TRBJ2-1; 8 positions agree with TRBD2. Germline lookup yields CDR1 ENHRY and CDR2 SYGVKD. V gave up 0 bases and J gave up 5 bases; unmatched junction bases: 6. The CDR3 extends over 16 amino acids. CDR3 residues: CAISESTSGRNNEQFF. The CDR3 DNA follows: TGTGCCATCAGTGAGTCTACTAGCGGCCGGAACAATGAGCAGTTCTTC.

This chain connects TRBV24-1 to TRBJ2-5; the D gene is possibly TRBD1 (5 bases). The CDR3 is made up of 13 amino acids. CDR1 and CDR2 from the germline V gene are KGHDR and SFDVKD. The ends were cut back, 6 bases at V and 1 base at J, with 8 bases in the middle. CDR3 protein: CATSPGSQETQYF. As DNA, the CDR3 is TGTGCCACCAGTCCAGGGTCCCAAGAGACCCAGTACTTC.

This clone was observed a single time. The genes are TRBV4-3 and TRBJ2-1; 8 bases line up with TRBD2. Germline V gene data show CDR1 as LGHNA and CDR2 as YSLEER. V dropped 4 bases and J dropped 0; count of bases not matched to a gene: 11. CDR3 size: 18 residues. CDR3 DNA sequence: TGCGCCAGCAGCCTACGCCCGGGACTAGGTTACTCCTACAATGAGCAGTTCTTC. It translates to CASSLRPGLGYSYNEQFF.

The chain employs TRBV24-1 and TRBJ1-6; D gene ambiguous. This CDR3 spans 15 amino acids. The germline V gene has CDR1 KGHDR and CDR2 SFDVKD. The V end was cut by 7 bases, the J end by 9 bases, with 18 bases between. CDR3 coding DNA: TGTGCCACCAGCTCGTCGGGGAGGGTAACTTCACCCCTCCACTTT. It codes for CATSSSGRVTSPLHF.

The J gene is TRBJ2-3, the V gene TRBV24-1, with TRBD1 as a possible D gene (6 bases). CDR1 KGHDR and CDR2 SFDVKD come from the germline V gene. Trimming removed 3 bases from V and 6 bases from J, with 15 bases in between. The CDR3 spans 15 residues. The CDR3 DNA sequence: TGTGCCACCAGTGATCGGACAGACTTCTCGGATACGCAGTATTTT. It translates to CATSDRTDFSDTQYF.

This sequence joins TRBV5-6 and TRBJ2-3; D ambiguous. The CDR3 spans 14 residues. Looked up from germline, CDR1 is SGHDT and CDR2 is YYEEEE. The V end was cut by 8 bases, the J end by 0 bases, with 13 bases between. CDR3 nucleotide sequence: TGTGCCAGTAGAGCGAAACCTAGCACAGATACGCAGTATTTT. Translating gives CASRAKPSTDTQYF.

The chain is built from TRBV19 and TRBJ2-1; D possibly matches TRBD1 or TRBD2 (5 bases each). The CDR3 totals 14 residues. V shed 5 bases and J shed 5 bases, with 13 bases lying between them. Germline-derived CDR1 and CDR2 are LNHDA and SQIVND (reference sequence). The CDR3 here is CASSPGTNNNEQFF. In DNA, the CDR3 is TGTGCCAGTAGTCCCGGGACCAACAACAATGAGCAGTTCTTC.

The rearrangement joins TRBV2 to TRBJ2-1; weak D call: TRBD1 (5 bases). Trimming pared 0 bases from V and 10 bases from J, leaving 19 bases between. The germline CDR1 and CDR2 sequences are SNHLY and FYNNEI. The CDR3 spans 16 residues. In DNA form, the CDR3 reads TGTGCCAGCAGTGAAGCCCAAGGGGTTCGTGCCCCGGAGCAGTTCTTC. Encoded protein: CASSEAQGVRAPEQFF.

The chain recombines TRBV20-1 with TRBJ2-7; D not certain. Trimming took 4 bases from V and 4 from J, leaving 8 bases between them. Germline V gene data show CDR1 as DFQATT and CDR2 as SNEGSKA (reference sequence). This CDR3 comprises 11 residues. CDR3 sequence: CSATGRYEQYF. CDR3 DNA sequence: TGCAGTGCTACCGGTCGGTACGAGCAGTACTTC.

The gene calls are TRBV6-5 and TRBJ2-7; the D gene is possibly TRBD1 (5 bases). With 6 bases removed from V and 0 bases from J, the gap between germline ends came to 15 bases. The CDR3 length is 15 residues. The germline CDR1 and CDR2 sequences are MNHEY and SVGAGI. The CDR3 reads CASSPFGALSYEQYF. The CDR3 bases are TGTGCCAGCAGCCCCTTTGGGGCCCTCTCCTACGAGCAGTACTTC.

The J gene is TRBJ1-1, the V gene TRBV5-8; D gene uncertain. The CDR3 is made up of 15 amino acids. V lost 0 bases and J 1 base, leaving 10 bases between the germline ends. Germline V lookup: CDR1 SGHTS, CDR2 YDEGEE. The CDR3 DNA is TGTGCCAGCAGCTTGGACGAGGAAAGGAACACTGAAGCTTTCTTT. This codes for CASSLDEERNTEAFF.

The chain recombines TRBV27 with TRBJ2-1; possible D gene TRBD2, 6 bases. The CDR3 runs to 14 residues. Germline lookup yields CDR1 MNHEY and CDR2 SMNVEV (reference sequence). The CDR3 sequence: CGTGVGLWGNEQFF. The CDR3 DNA reads TGTGGAACCGGTGTGGGACTTTGGGGCAATGAGCAGTTCTTC.

This chain links TRBV6-5 with TRBJ2-3, with D unresolved. Trimming stripped 6 bases from V and 6 bases from J, with 10 bases between. The CDR3 is made up of 12 amino acids. Germline V CDR1 and CDR2: MNHEY, SVGAGI. In DNA, the CDR3 is TGTGCCAGCAGCCGCGGCCCTGATACGCAGTATTTT. It yields the protein CASSRGPDTQYF.

The V gene is TRBV11-2, the J gene TRBJ2-5; 13 bases match TRBD2. The CDR3 covers 15 residues. CDR1 is SGHAT, CDR2 FQNNGV, per germline. Trimming cost V 5 bases and J 5 bases; bases outside gene matches: 5. CDR3 sequence (DNA): TGTGCCAGCAGCAACCGACTAGCGGGGGGCGAGACCCAGTACTTC. Its protein is CASSNRLAGGETQYF.

The genes are TRBV6-2 or TRBV6-3 and TRBJ2-1; 7 nucleotides line up with TRBD2. This CDR3 is 16 amino acids long. The J segment lost 7 bases and the V segment lost 0 bases, leaving 9 bases of the junction unmatched. The germline V gene encodes CDR1 MNHEY and CDR2 SVGEGT. CDR3 region: CASSYSGLAASNEQFF. The CDR3, as DNA: TGTGCCAGCAGTTACTCAGGTCTAGCGGCTTCTAATGAGCAGTTCTTC.